The 29 T cell receptor beta chains in this list originate from one sample, sequenced in a study of response to subunit inactivated influenza vaccine. TCRdb re-derived calls from the RT-PCR reads in MiXCR, one entry per CDR3 protein. The repertoire holds 750,000 to 850,000 distinct CDR3 sequences, with around a sixth as singletons. Sequencing was performed on PBMCs from blood, taken 5 days after vaccination. The receptors here all came from a man aged 45-60 years who received an inactivated influenza vaccine.

This clonotype has a handful of counts. The V gene is TRBV5-1, the J gene TRBJ2-7, with 11 bases lining up with TRBD1. The CDR3 extends over 18 amino acids. Germline V gene data show CDR1 as SGHRS and CDR2 as YFSETQ. Trimming removed 4 bases from V and 4 bases from J; junction bases left unmatched: 16. The CDR3 region has the DNA TGCGCCAGCAGCGGCCGGACAGGGGGCCCTATTCGGCGTTACGAGCAGTACTTC. Protein sequence: CASSGRTGGPIRRYEQYF.

V is TRBV15 and J is TRBJ2-2; 9 bases line up with TRBD2. Germline CDR1 LNHNV, CDR2 YYDKDF (reference sequence). With V trimmed by 9 bases and J by 1 base, 3 bases remained unmatched. CDR3 size: 14 residues. The CDR3 bases are TGTGCCACGAGACTAGCGGAGAACACCGGGGAGCTGTTTTTT. As protein: CATRLAENTGELFF.

The rearrangement joins TRBV7-2 to TRBJ1-6, with D possibly matching TRBD1 (5 bases). Deletions cut 4 bases from V and 7 bases from J, with 14 bases between. Germline-derived CDR1 and CDR2 are SGHTA and FQGNSA. The CDR3 runs 15 residues. DNA for the CDR3: TGTGCCAGCAGCTCCCTAGGGACTCGAAATTCACCCCTCCACTTT. It specifies CASSSLGTRNSPLHF.

This clonotype was counted at least ten times. V and J are TRBV5-6 and TRBJ2-5; 7 nucleotides line up with TRBD1. CDR3 size: 13 residues. CDR1 and CDR2 from the germline V gene are SGHDT and YYEEEE. The V gene end was trimmed by 0 bases and the J gene end by 5 bases; junction bases not matched to a gene: 1. CDR3 coding DNA: TGTGCCAGCAGCTTGGACAGGGGTGAGACCCAGTACTTC. Translated, it gives CASSLDRGETQYF.

The chain links TRBV5-6 to TRBJ1-1; D is perhaps TRBD1 (6 bases). The CDR3 loop spans 15 amino acids. CDR1 is SGHDT, CDR2 YYEEEE, per germline. With 0 bases removed from V and 6 bases from J, the gap between germline ends came to 15 bases. The CDR3 sequence: CASSLGFRGDAEAFF. Written as DNA, the CDR3 is TGTGCCAGCAGCTTGGGATTCAGGGGCGACGCTGAAGCTTTCTTT.

This clonotype was detected a few times. The chain is built from TRBV15 and TRBJ2-5; a possible D gene is TRBD1 (6 bases). The ends were cut back, 1 base at V and 4 bases at J, with 25 bases in the middle. The CDR3 is 19 amino acids. Germline V lookup: CDR1 LNHNV, CDR2 YYDKDF (reference sequence). The CDR3, as DNA: TGTGCCACCAGCAGAGGATCTACCGGGACATTCTTACACGCAGAGACCCAGTACTTC. Translated, it gives CATSRGSTGTFLHAETQYF.

Ten or more counts support this clonotype. The chain has TRBV4-3 and TRBJ2-3, with 15 bases identical to TRBD2. Germline V gives CDR1 LGHNA, CDR2 YSLEER. With 4 bases clipped from V and 0 bases from J, the junction kept 5 bases outside the gene matches. The CDR3 is made up of 18 amino acids. CDR3 DNA: TGCGCCAGCAGCCTGGGACTAGCGGGGGGCCCTAGCACAGATACGCAGTATTTT. Translation gives CASSLGLAGGPSTDTQYF.

There are a few counts of this clonotype. V and J are TRBV20-1 and TRBJ2-2; 11 bases agree with TRBD1. The CDR3 has 14 residues. V was clipped by 0 bases and J by 9 bases; unmatched bases: 3. The V gene's germline CDR1 is DFQATT and CDR2 SNEGSKA (reference sequence). The CDR3 nucleotides are TGCAGTGCTAGAGATGGACAGGGGGCCTGGGAGCTGTTTTTT. Its protein product is CSARDGQGAWELFF.

This clonotype was counted a few times. V usage is TRBV5-6 and J usage is TRBJ2-1; D not certain. Germline values: CDR1 SGHDT, CDR2 YYEEEE. The CDR3 has 15 residues. The V end was cut by 0 bases, the J end by 0 bases, with 7 bases between. The CDR3 DNA reads TGTGCCAGCAGCTTGGTCCCAGGCTCCTACAATGAGCAGTTCTTC. Protein product: CASSLVPGSYNEQFF.

This clonotype was seen more than once but under ten times. V is TRBV7-8 and J is TRBJ1-1; unclear D gene. Per germline, CDR1 SGHVS and CDR2 FQNEAQ. This CDR3 is 12 amino acids long. Trimming took off 4 bases at V and 7 bases at J, with 10 bases between the two ends. The CDR3 sequence: CASSSIHSEAFF. CDR3 coding DNA: TGTGCCAGCAGCTCGATCCATAGTGAAGCTTTCTTT.

This clonotype has more than one count but fewer than ten. The V call is TRBV29-1, the J call TRBJ2-5; 10 bases are a match to TRBD1. In germline, CDR1 is SQVTM, CDR2 ANQGSEA. V lost 6 bases and J lost 5; bases outside the gene matches: 12. The CDR3 sequence is 15 residues long. CDR3: CSVTITGQGTETQYF. The CDR3, as DNA: TGCAGCGTAACAATAACGGGACAGGGGACGGAGACCCAGTACTTC.

This chain uses TRBV7-2 with TRBJ2-3; D is perhaps TRBD2 (5 bases). Trimming removed 1 base at V and 5 bases at J, with 10 bases between. Germline V gene data show CDR1 as SGHTA and CDR2 as FQGNSA. This CDR3 region has 14 residues. The CDR3 DNA reads as TGTGCCAGCAGCTTAGGGGCGGGTGTAGATACGCAGTATTTT. Its translation: CASSLGAGVDTQYF.

The V and J genes are TRBV28 and TRBJ2-1; TRBD2 is a possible D gene (5 bases). Germline V CDR1 and CDR2: MDHEN, SYDVKM. V was cut by 1 base and J by 6 bases, with 13 bases left in between. The CDR3 has 15 amino acids. The CDR3 DNA reads as TGTGCCAGCAGTTTATCGATTTACGGAGGCAATGAGCAGTTCTTC. As protein: CASSLSIYGGNEQFF.

The chain links TRBV7-8 to TRBJ1-1, with 9 nucleotides matching TRBD1. CDR1 SGHVS and CDR2 FQNEAQ come from the germline V gene. This CDR3 has 15 amino acids. The J segment lost 6 bases and the V segment lost 4 bases, leaving 9 bases of the junction unmatched. The DNA of the CDR3 is TGTGCCAGCAGCTACACCGGGACAGGGAGGGCTGAAGCTTTCTTT. It encodes CASSYTGTGRAEAFF.

The chain employs TRBV20-1 and TRBJ2-3; TRBD2 might be the D (7 bases). CDR1 DFQATT and CDR2 SNEGSKA come from the germline V gene (reference sequence). The CDR3 sequence is 14 residues long. V was cut by 3 bases and J by 4 bases, with 14 bases left in between. CDR3 in amino acids: CSARDPGGSDTQYF. The DNA for the CDR3 is TGCAGTGCTAGGGATCCGGGGGGCTCAGATACGCAGTATTTT.

For the CDR3, the DNA is TGCGCCAGCAGCTTGACCCCCGGGACTAGGAACGAGCAGTTCTTC. Translating it yields CASSLTPGTRNEQFF. The J gene is TRBJ2-1, the V gene TRBV5-1; 8 bases are a match to TRBD2. The CDR3 spans 15 residues. V lost 1 base to trimming and J lost 10 bases; unmatched junction nucleotides: 10. Germline-derived CDR1 and CDR2 are SGHRS and YFSETQ.

This clonotype was observed a handful of times. V gene TRBV20-1 combines with J gene TRBJ2-1; D is perhaps TRBD1 or TRBD2 (5 bases each). Germline V lookup: CDR1 DFQATT, CDR2 SNEGSKA (reference sequence). Trimming removed 6 bases from V and 8 bases from J, with 20 bases in between. This CDR3 has 14 residues. The CDR3 DNA is TGCAGTGCCCATCAAGTTGGCAGGGACCATGAGCAGTTCTTC. Amino acid sequence: CSAHQVGRDHEQFF.

Here the CDR3 reads CASSLRAGGGQGFYNEQFF. In DNA form, the CDR3 reads TGTGCCAGCAGTCTAAGGGCCGGGGGGGGACAGGGCTTCTACAATGAGCAGTTCTTC. V gene TRBV27 combines with J gene TRBJ2-1; D might be TRBD1 (9 bases). V was trimmed by 5 bases and J by 3 bases, leaving 26 bases between them. The germline V gene encodes CDR1 MNHEY and CDR2 SMNVEV (reference sequence). There are 19 residues in the CDR3.

The chain is built from TRBV11-1 and TRBJ1-4; 7 bases are shared with TRBD1. Germline CDR1 SGHAT, CDR2 FQDESV (reference sequence). The CDR3 length is 18 residues. Trimming removed 1 base from V and 0 bases from J; junction bases left unmatched: 8. CDR3 sequence: CASSLGLGQAATNEKLFF. The CDR3 coding sequence is TGTGCCAGCAGCTTAGGACTTGGACAGGCTGCAACTAATGAAAAACTGTTTTTT.

This clonotype was seen a few times. The chain joins TRBV27 to TRBJ2-7; D is tentatively TRBD1 or TRBD2 (5 bases each). This CDR3 is built from 13 residues. Germline CDR1 is MNHEY and CDR2 is SMNVEV (reference sequence). Trimming cost V 7 bases and J 6 bases, with 16 bases left between them. The CDR3, as DNA: TGTGCCAGCACTCGTTCCGGGACCGCCGAGCAGTACTTC. Translation: CASTRSGTAEQYF.

This clonotype has a count of ten or more. The chain employs TRBV7-2 and TRBJ2-1; 9 nucleotides align to TRBD2. This CDR3 region has 16 residues. CDR1 and CDR2 from the germline V gene are SGHTA and FQGNSA. V shed 1 base, J shed 9 bases, and the junction held 10 bases outside the gene matches. The CDR3 here is CASSLEILAGRVEQFF. The CDR3 coding sequence is TGTGCCAGCAGCTTAGAGATCCTAGCGGGAAGAGTTGAGCAGTTCTTC.

The gene calls are TRBV11-2 and TRBJ2-1, with 14 bases that match TRBD2. The CDR3 sequence is 16 residues long. Germline V gene sequence: CDR1 SGHAT, CDR2 FQNNGV. With V trimmed by 0 bases and J by 8 bases, 3 bases remained unmatched. The CDR3 loop reads CASSLDRTSGGHEQFF. The CDR3 DNA follows: TGTGCCAGCAGCTTAGATCGGACTAGCGGGGGGCATGAGCAGTTCTTC. Full variable domain (missing parts from reference TRBV11-2 and TRBJ2-1): EAGVAQSPRYKIIEKRQSVAFWCNPISGHATLYWYQQILGQGPKLLIQFQNNGVVDDSQLPKDRFSAERLKGVDSTLKIQPAKLEDSAVYLCASSLDRTSGGHEQFFGPGTRLTVL.

V usage is TRBV23-1 and J usage is TRBJ2-1, with D unclear. TRBV23-1 qualifies as an ORF whose function is uncertain. The CDR3 runs to 17 residues. V lost 2 bases to trimming and J lost 0 bases, with 14 bases between them. As DNA, the CDR3 is TGCGCCAGCAGTCAAATCGGTCCGGATAGCTCCTACAATGAGCAGTTCTTC. Encoded protein: CASSQIGPDSSYNEQFF.

The rearrangement links TRBV6-1 to TRBJ2-1, with TRBD2 matching 7 bases. The CDR3 contains 14 residues. After removal of 10 bases from V and 7 bases from J, the junction contained 13 bases not matched to a gene. The V gene's germline CDR1 is MNHNS and CDR2 SASEGT. CDR3 protein: CATMAGAATNEQFF. CDR3 nucleotides: TGTGCCACCATGGCGGGAGCGGCGACGAATGAGCAGTTCTTC.

The V and J genes are TRBV25-1 and TRBJ2-2, with 13 bases matching TRBD2. The V and J ends lost 8 bases and 4 bases, in that order; junction bases with no gene match: 7. The CDR3 has 16 amino acids. Germline-derived CDR1 and CDR2 are MGHDK and SYGVNS. Here the CDR3 DNA reads TGTGCCAGCCTCAGCAGGACTAGCGGGAGCACCGGGGAGCTGTTTTTT. It translates to CASLSRTSGSTGELFF.

This clonotype was seen more than once but under ten times. This rearrangement joins TRBV12-3 or TRBV12-4 to TRBJ2-3; the D is unclear. V was trimmed by 3 bases and J by 1 base, leaving 26 bases between them. This CDR3 is built from 20 residues. The CDR3 DNA reads TGTGCCAGCAGTTTTTTTCTAACGGCCGAATATCTCGAGGGCACAGATACGCAGTATTTT. Protein product: CASSFFLTAEYLEGTDTQYF.

This sequence joins TRBV29-1 and TRBJ2-3; D may be TRBD1 (6 bases). The CDR3 consists of 16 residues. Per germline, CDR1 SQVTM and CDR2 ANQGSEA. With 6 bases removed from V and 5 bases from J, the gap between germline ends came to 24 bases. The CDR3 loop is CSVTGSRDLGGDTQYF. DNA of the CDR3: TGCAGCGTCACAGGGTCCCGGGACCTAGGGGGAGATACGCAGTATTTT.

In this sample, this clonotype turned up many times. V usage is TRBV5-5 and J usage is TRBJ2-1; D remains unclear. Trimming took off 1 base at V and 1 base at J, with 9 bases between the two ends. CDR3 size: 15 residues. Germline CDR1 is SGHKS and CDR2 is YYEKEE (reference sequence). The CDR3 loop reads CASSLNSFSYNEQFF. The CDR3 region has the DNA TGTGCCAGCAGCTTGAACTCCTTTTCCTACAATGAGCAGTTCTTC.

In its sample, this clonotype was seen a few times. CDR3 protein: CSARDKGSSNYGYTF. CDR3 DNA sequence: TGCAGTGCTAGAGATAAAGGCAGTAGTAACTATGGCTACACCTTC. The chain joins TRBV20-1 to TRBJ1-2; D ambiguous. This CDR3 comprises 15 residues. The germline V and J ends were trimmed by 0 bases and 1 base, with 12 bases remaining between them. Germline CDR1 and CDR2: DFQATT and SNEGSKA (reference sequence).